Below, 8 T cell receptor beta chains from the same sample are listed, as sequenced in a study of blood T cell repertoires in COVID-19. The repertoire was sequenced with immunoSEQ multiplex PCR; TCRdb's copy has only in-frame clones and lacks some. The profile shows 95,000 to 110,000 clones, 84% of them singletons. Sequencing used peripheral blood. These receptors were collected from a human donor in a cohort sampled during active COVID-19.

This sequence joins TRBV24-1 and TRBJ2-2; D ambiguous. This CDR3 is built from 13 residues. CDR1 and CDR2 (germline): KGHDR, SFDVKD. V was clipped by 9 bases and J by 7 bases, with 14 bases between them. The CDR3 region has the DNA TGTGCCACCTCTCGATTGCGAGACGGGGAGCTGTTTTTT. Protein product: CATSRLRDGELFF.

The rearrangement uses TRBV7-2 and TRBJ2-7, with a weak D call TRBD2 (5 bases). The CDR3 extends over 13 amino acids. Germline V CDR1 and CDR2: SGHTA, FQGNSA. V dropped 6 bases and J dropped 3 bases, with 12 bases sitting between them. CDR3 loop: CASRRAGVYEQYF. The CDR3 nucleotides read TGTGCCAGCAGACGGGCGGGTGTCTACGAGCAGTACTTC.

The J gene is TRBJ2-3, the V gene TRBV28; 8 bases are shared with TRBD2. The CDR3 has 15 residues. Trimming took 1 base from V and 1 from J; bases not matched to a gene: 1. Germline CDR1 MDHEN, CDR2 SYDVKM. The CDR3 sequence is CASSLFGGGTDTQYF. CDR3 DNA: TGTGCCAGCAGTTTATTCGGGGGGGGCACAGATACGCAGTATTTT.

The chain uses TRBV5-4 and TRBJ1-1; 9 bases fit TRBD1. Germline CDR1 reads SGHNT; CDR2 reads YYREEE (reference sequence). CDR3 length: 13 residues. V was clipped by 3 bases and J by 10 bases; unmatched bases: 7. CDR3 region: CASSSGQGFTAFF. For the CDR3, the DNA is TGTGCCAGCAGCTCGGGACAGGGATTCACAGCTTTCTTT.

The rearrangement joins TRBV19 to TRBJ2-5, with a weak D call TRBD2 (6 bases). Germline V CDR1 and CDR2: LNHDA, SQIVND (reference sequence). The length of the CDR3 is 15 residues. With 7 bases removed from V and 4 bases from J, the gap between germline ends came to 19 bases. The CDR3 loop is CASNTMGGSGETQYF. The DNA of the CDR3 is TGTGCCAGTAATACTATGGGAGGCAGTGGAGAGACCCAGTACTTC.

The V call is TRBV11-3, the J call TRBJ2-2, with 8 bases identical to TRBD2. The V gene's germline CDR1 is SGHNT and CDR2 YENEEA. The CDR3 contains 14 residues. The V gene end was trimmed by 3 bases and the J gene end by 3 bases; junction bases not matched to a gene: 0. The CDR3 here is CASSFGGDTGELFF. The CDR3 nucleotides read TGTGCCAGCAGCTTCGGGGGGGACACCGGGGAGCTGTTTTTT.

This rearrangement joins TRBV5-1 to TRBJ2-3; 8 bases map to TRBD2. The ends lost 0 bases at V and 6 bases at J; junction bases unmatched: 6. This CDR3 contains 15 residues. Germline V gene sequence: CDR1 SGHRS, CDR2 YFSETQ. The CDR3 loop is CASSLAGRASDTQYF. CDR3 nucleotides: TGCGCCAGCAGCTTGGCCGGGAGGGCCAGTGATACGCAGTATTTT.

The rearrangement links TRBV5-1 to TRBJ1-2; possible D gene TRBD1, 6 bases. Germline V gene lookup returns CDR1 SGHRS and CDR2 YFSETQ. V was trimmed by 0 bases and J by 8 bases, leaving 26 bases between them. The CDR3 contains 18 residues. The CDR3 DNA reads TGCGCCAGCAGCTTGGGGGACCTCCGGGGGGCCGTAAGGGGAGGCTACACCTTC. This translates into CASSLGDLRGAVRGGYTF.